This paragraph covers one T cell receptor beta chain sequence. Its target is unknown. This CDR3 contains 15 residues. The ends were cut back, 1 base at V and 4 bases at J, with 14 bases in the middle. Germline CDR1 and CDR2: SGHRS and YFSETQ. This record belongs to a study of cytomegalovirus exposure and HLA in healthy donors. Study-level findings and limits: The study labeled more than 150 TCR beta chains cytomegalovirus-associated. Per a prior analysis, the majority of TCR beta V segments were productive roughly 87% or roughly 30% of the time. Most subjects' HLA-A and HLA-B alleles were reportedly predicted from TCR beta sequences.

Researchers ran the PCR with 60 Vbeta and 13 Jbeta primers. Method: immunoSEQ multiplex PCR; TCRdb's copy keeps in-frame clones and lacks some. The sample has over 150,000 clones, roughly 77% seen once. The sequence was obtained from a man younger than 40 in good health and CMV-seropositive. Sequenced sample: PBMCs. The chain carries TRBV5-1 and TRBJ1-1; tentative D call: TRBD1 (6 bases). CDR3 residues: CASSLRQEGGTEAFF. The CDR3 nucleotides read TGCGCCAGCAGCTTGAGACAGGAAGGGGGCACTGAAGCTTTCTTT.